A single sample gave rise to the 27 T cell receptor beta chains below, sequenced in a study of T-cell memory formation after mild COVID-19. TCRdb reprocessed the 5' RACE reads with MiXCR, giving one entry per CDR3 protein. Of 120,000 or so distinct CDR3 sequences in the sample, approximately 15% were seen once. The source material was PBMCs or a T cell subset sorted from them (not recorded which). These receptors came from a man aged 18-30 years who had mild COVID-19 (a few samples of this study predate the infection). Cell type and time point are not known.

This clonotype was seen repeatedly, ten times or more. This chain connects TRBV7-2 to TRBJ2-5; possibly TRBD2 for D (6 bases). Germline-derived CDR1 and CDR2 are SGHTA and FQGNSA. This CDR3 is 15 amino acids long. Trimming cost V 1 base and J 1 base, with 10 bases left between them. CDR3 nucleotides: TGTGCCAGCAGCTTAGACCAGGGAGGCCAAGAGACCCAGTACTTC. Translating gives CASSLDQGGQETQYF. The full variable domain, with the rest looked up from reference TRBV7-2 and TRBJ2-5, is GAGVSQSPSNKVTEKGKDVELRCDPISGHTALYWYRQSLGQGLEFLIYFQGNSAPDKSGLPSDRFSAERTGGSVSTLTIQRTQQEDSAVYLCASSLDQGGQETQYFGPGTRLLVL.

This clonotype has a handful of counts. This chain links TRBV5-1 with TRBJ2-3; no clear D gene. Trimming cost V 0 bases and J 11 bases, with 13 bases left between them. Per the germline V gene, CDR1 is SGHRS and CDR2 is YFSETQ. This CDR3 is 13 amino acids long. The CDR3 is CASSLASSEEQYF. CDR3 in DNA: TGCGCCAGCAGCTTGGCTAGTTCAGAAGAGCAGTATTTT.

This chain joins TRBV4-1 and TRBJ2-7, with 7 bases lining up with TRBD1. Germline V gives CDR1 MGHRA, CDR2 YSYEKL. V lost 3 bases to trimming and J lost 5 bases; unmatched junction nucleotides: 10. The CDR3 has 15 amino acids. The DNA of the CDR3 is TGCGCCAGCAGCCACGGATCCTTAGGGGGCAACGAGCAGTACTTC. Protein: CASSHGSLGGNEQYF.

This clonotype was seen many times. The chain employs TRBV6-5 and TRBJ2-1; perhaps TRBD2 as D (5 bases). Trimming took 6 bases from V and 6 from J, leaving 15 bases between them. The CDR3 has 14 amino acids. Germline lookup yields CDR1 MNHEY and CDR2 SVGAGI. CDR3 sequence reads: CASSTSLVGNEQFF. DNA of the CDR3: TGTGCCAGCAGCACGTCACTAGTCGGCAATGAGCAGTTCTTC.

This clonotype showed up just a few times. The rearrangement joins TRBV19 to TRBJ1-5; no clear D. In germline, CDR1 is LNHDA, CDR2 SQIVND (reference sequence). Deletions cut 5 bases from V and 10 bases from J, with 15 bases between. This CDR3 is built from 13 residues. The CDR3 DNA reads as TGTGCCAGTAGTCTCCCACCATCTAACCCCCAGCATTTT. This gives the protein CASSLPPSNPQHF.

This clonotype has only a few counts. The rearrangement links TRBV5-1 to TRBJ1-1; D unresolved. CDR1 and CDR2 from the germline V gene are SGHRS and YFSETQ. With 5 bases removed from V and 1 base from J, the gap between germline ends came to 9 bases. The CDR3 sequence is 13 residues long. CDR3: CASSPTPNTEAFF. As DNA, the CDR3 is TGCGCCAGCAGTCCAACACCGAACACTGAAGCTTTCTTT.

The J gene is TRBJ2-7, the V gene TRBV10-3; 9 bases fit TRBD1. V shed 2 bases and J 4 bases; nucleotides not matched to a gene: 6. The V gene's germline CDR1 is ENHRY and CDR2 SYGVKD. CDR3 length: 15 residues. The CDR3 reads CAISEADRGYYEQYV. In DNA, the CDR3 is TGTGCCATCAGTGAGGCGGACAGGGGTTATTACGAGCAGTACGTC.

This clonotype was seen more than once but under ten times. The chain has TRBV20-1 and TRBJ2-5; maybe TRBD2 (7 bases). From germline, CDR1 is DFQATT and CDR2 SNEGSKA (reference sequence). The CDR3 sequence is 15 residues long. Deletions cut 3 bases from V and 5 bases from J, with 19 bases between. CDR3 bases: TGCAGTGCTAGTCCCCGGGGGGCTACTTGGGAGACCCAGTACTTC. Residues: CSASPRGATWETQYF.

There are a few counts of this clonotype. The CDR3 here is CASSRTGALRGYTF. For the CDR3, the DNA is TGTGCCAGCAGTCGGACAGGGGCGCTTCGGGGCTACACCTTC. V and J are TRBV12-3 or TRBV12-4 and TRBJ1-2; 9 nucleotides line up with TRBD1. The CDR3 contains 14 residues. J gave up 8 bases and V 5 bases, and 9 bases lay outside the gene matches.

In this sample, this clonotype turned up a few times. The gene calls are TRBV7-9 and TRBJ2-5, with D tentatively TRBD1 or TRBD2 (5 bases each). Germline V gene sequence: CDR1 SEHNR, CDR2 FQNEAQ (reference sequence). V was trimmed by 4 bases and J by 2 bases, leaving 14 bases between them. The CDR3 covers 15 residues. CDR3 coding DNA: TGTGCCAGCAGCTCTGGGTTGGGGGTACAAGAGACCCAGTACTTC. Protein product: CASSSGLGVQETQYF. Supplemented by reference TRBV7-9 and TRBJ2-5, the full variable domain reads DTGVSQNPRHKITKRGQNVTFRCDPISEHNRLYWYRQTLGQGPEFLTYFQNEAQLEKSRLLSDRFSAERPKGSFSTLEIQRTEQGDSAMYLCASSSGLGVQETQYFGPGTRLLVL.

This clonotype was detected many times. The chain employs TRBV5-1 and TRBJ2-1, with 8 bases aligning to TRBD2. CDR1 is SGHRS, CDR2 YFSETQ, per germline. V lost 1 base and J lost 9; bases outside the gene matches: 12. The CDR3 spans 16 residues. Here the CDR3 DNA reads TGCGCCAGCAGCTTGAGGTCGGGGGGGGCCGTTGGTGAGCAGTTCTTC. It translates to CASSLRSGGAVGEQFF.

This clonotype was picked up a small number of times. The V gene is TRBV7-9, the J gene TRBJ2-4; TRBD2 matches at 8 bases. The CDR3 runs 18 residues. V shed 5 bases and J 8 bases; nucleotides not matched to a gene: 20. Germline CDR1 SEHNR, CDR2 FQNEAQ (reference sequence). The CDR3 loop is CASSPAPAGGSFVDIQYF. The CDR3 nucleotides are TGTGCCAGCAGCCCCGCCCCGGCGGGGGGTTCTTTCGTGGACATTCAGTACTTC.

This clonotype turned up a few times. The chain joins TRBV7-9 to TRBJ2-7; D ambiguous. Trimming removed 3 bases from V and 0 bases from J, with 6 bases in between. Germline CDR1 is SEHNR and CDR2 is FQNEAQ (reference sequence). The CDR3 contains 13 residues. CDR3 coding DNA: TGTGCCAGCAGCTTGTCCGCCTCCTACGAGCAGTACTTC. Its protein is CASSLSASYEQYF.

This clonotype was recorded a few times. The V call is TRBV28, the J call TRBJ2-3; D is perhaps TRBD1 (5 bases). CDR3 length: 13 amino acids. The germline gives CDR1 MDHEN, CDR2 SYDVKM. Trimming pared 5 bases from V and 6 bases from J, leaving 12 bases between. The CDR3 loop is CASSETVKDTQYF. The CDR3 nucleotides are TGTGCCAGCAGTGAGACAGTTAAGGATACGCAGTATTTT.

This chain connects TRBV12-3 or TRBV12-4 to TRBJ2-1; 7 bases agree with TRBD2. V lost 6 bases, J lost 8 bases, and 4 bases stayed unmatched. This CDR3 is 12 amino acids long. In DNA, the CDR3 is TGTGCCAGCAGCCTTACTAGCGATGAGCAGTTCTTC. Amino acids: CASSLTSDEQFF.

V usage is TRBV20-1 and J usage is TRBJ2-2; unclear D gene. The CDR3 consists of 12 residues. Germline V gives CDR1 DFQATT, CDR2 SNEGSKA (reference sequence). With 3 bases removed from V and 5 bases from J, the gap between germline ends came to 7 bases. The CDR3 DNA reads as TGCAGTGCTAGGCCGACAACCGGGGAGCTGTTTTTT. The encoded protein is CSARPTTGELFF.

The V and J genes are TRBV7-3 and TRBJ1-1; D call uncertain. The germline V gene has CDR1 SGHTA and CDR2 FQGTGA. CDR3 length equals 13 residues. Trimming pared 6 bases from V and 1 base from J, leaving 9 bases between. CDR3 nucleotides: TGTGCCAGCAGGAATCAGCAGAACACTGAAGCTTTCTTT. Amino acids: CASRNQQNTEAFF.

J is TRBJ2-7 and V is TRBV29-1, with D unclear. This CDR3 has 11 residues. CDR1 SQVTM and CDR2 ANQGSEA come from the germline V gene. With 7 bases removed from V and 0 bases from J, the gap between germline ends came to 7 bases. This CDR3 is CSGALSYEQYV. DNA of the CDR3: TGCAGCGGGGCACTCTCCTACGAGCAGTACGTC.

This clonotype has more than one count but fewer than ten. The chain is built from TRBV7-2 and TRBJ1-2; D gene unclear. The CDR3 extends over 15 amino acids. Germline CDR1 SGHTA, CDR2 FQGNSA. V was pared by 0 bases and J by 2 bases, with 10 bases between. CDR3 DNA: TGTGCCAGCAGCTTAGCCCCCCGGGGAAACTATGGCTACACCTTC. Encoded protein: CASSLAPRGNYGYTF.

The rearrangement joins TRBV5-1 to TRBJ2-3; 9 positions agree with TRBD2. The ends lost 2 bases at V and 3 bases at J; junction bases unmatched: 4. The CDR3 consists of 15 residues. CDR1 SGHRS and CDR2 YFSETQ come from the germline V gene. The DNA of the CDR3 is TGCGCCAGCAGCTTTAGCGGGGGCCTGACAGATACGCAGTATTTT. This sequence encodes CASSFSGGLTDTQYF.

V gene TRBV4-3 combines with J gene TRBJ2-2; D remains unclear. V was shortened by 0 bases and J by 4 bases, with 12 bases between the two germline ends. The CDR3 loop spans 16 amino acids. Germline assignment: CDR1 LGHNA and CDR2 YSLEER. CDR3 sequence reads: CASSQEGVRITGELFF. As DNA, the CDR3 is TGCGCCAGCAGCCAAGAAGGAGTCAGGATCACCGGGGAGCTGTTTTTT.

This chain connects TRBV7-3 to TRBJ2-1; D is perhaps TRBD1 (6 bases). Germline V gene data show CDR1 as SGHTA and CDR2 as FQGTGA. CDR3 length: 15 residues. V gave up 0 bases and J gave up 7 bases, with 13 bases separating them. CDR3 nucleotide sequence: TGTGCCAGCAGCTTAACGTCCGACAGGTGGAATGAGCAGTTCTTC. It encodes CASSLTSDRWNEQFF.

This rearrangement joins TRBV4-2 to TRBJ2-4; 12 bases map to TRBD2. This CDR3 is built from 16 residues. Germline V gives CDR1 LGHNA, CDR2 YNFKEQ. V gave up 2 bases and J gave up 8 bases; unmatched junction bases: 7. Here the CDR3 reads CASSQPLAGGNDIQYF. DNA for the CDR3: TGTGCCAGCAGCCAACCACTAGCGGGGGGCAACGACATTCAGTACTTC.

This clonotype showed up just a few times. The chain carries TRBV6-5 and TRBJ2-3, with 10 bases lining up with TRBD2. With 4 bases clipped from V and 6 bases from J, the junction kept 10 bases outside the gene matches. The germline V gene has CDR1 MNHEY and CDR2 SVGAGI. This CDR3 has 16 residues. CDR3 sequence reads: CASSWSSGGETDTQYF. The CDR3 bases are TGTGCCAGCAGTTGGTCGAGCGGGGGGGAAACGGATACGCAGTATTTT.

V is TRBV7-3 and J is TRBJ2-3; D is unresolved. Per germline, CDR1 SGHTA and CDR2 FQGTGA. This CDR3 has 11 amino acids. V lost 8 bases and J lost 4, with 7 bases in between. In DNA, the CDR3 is TGTGCCAGCGGTACAGCAGATACGCAGTATTTT. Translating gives CASGTADTQYF. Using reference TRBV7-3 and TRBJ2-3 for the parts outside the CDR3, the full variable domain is GAGVSQTPSNKVTEKGKYVELRCDPISGHTALYWYRQSLGQGPEFLIYFQGTGAADDSGLPNDRFFAVRPEGSVSTLKIQRTERGDSAVYLCASGTADTQYFGPGTRLTVL.

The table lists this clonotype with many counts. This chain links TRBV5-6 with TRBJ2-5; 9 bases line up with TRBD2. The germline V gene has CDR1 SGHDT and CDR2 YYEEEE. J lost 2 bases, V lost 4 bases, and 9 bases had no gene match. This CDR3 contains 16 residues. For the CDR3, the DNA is TGTGCCAGCAGCGCGCGACCGGGACTAGCACAAGAGACCCAGTACTTC. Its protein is CASSARPGLAQETQYF.

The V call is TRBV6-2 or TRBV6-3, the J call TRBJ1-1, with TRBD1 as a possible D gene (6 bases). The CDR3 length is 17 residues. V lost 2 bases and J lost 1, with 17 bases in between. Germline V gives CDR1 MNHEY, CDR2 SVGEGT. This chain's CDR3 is CASSYLHRGRGNTEAFF. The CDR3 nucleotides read TGTGCCAGCAGTTACCTTCACCGGGGCAGGGGGAACACTGAAGCTTTCTTT.